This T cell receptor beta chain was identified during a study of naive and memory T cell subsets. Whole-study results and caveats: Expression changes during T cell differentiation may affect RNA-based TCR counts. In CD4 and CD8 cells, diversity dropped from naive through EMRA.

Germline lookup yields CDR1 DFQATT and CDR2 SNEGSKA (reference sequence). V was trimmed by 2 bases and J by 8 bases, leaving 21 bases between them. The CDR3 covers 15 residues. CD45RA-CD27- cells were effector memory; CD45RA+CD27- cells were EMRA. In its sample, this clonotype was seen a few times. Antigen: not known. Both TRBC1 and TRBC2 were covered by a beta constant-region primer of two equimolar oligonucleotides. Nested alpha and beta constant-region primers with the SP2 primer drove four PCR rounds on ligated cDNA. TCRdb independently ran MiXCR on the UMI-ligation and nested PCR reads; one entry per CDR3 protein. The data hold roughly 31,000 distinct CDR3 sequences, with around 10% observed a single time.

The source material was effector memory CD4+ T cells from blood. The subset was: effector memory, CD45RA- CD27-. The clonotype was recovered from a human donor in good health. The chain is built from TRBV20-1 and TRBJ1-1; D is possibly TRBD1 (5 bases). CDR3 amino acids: CSARPSKGVLLEAFF. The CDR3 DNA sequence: TGCAGTGCTAGACCGTCTAAAGGGGTCCTATTGGAAGCTTTCTTT.